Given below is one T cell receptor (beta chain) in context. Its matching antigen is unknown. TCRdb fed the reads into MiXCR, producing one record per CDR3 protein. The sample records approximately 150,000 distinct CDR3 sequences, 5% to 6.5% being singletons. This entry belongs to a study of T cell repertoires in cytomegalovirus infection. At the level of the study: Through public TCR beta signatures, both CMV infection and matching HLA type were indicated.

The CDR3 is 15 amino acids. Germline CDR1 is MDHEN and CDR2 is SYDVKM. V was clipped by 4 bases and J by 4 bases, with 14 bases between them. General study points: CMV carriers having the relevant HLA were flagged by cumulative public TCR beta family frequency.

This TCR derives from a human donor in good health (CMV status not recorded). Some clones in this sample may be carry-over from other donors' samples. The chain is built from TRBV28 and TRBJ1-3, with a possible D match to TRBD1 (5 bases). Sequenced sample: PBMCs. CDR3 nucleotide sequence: TGTGCCAGCAGTTGGGGGATAGGTTGGGGAAACACCATATATTTT. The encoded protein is CASSWGIGWGNTIYF.